This T cell receptor (beta chain) was recorded in a study of human T cells and chemical hapten exposure. On the study more broadly: Subjects had 2% DPC placed on approximately 2 cm by approximately 2 cm of upper inner arm skin for sensitization. Diphenylcyclopropenone, dosed weekly to the scalp, was given to patients throughout the approximately 25-week study. General study results and limits: Donors in the study had alopecia, meaning their immune response may differ from healthy people's. Relative to control repertoires, expanded TCRs gave rise to significantly more large CDR3 similarity clusters.

Germline assignment: CDR1 MDHEN and CDR2 SYDVKM. The CDR3 extends over 11 amino acids. V was pared by 1 base and J by 4 bases, with 2 bases between. This clonotype was seen many times. Its antigen is still unknown. Time point in this sample: patch test 3, about 24 weeks after DPC sensitization. As for treatment: therapeutic diphenylcyclopropenone sensitization with weekly scalp DPC. TCRdb used MiXCR to reprocess the RACE reads, holding one entry per CDR3 protein. The sample includes over 80,000 distinct CDR3 sequences, about 11% of them seen just once. J is TRBJ2-7 and V is TRBV28; no definite D call. The receptor was isolated from a woman in her 30s with alopecia areata. Some clones in this sample may be carry-over from other donors' samples. This specimen was whole blood, taken in connection with sensitization to the hapten diphenylcyclopropenone (DPC). The chain's CDR3 is CASSLLYEQYF. In DNA, the CDR3 is TGTGCCAGCAGTTTATTATACGAGCAGTACTTC. The entire variable domain, with the rest obtained from reference TRBV28 and TRBJ2-7, is as follows: DVKVTQSSRYLVKRTGEKVFLECVQDMDHENMFWYRQDPGLGLRLIYFSYDVKMKEKGDIPEGYSVSREKKERFSLILESASTNQTSMYLCASSLLYEQYFGPGTRLTVT.